This TCR beta chain was sequenced during a study of T cell repertoires in cytomegalovirus infection. In the study overall: Recently identified HLA-C-restricted CMV epitopes and well-studied HLA-B-restricted CMV epitopes were used by the study. It was the public TCR beta signatures that indicated both CMV infection and matching HLA type. Study-wide results and limits: Adding up the frequency of public TCR beta families identified people who carried CMV plus the relevant HLA. HLA-C-restricted, CMV-specific TCR beta clonotypes were dominant ex vivo.

This clonotype was recorded at least ten times. Its specificity is unknown. One end of the junction does not line up with germline, which may come from a read error. This CDR3 spans 15 amino acids. Germline values: CDR1 SSHAT, CDR2 FNYEAQ (reference sequence). TCRdb ran MiXCR on the reads and lists one entry per CDR3 protein. The repertoire holds about 920,000 distinct CDR3 sequences, with approximately 33% as singletons. The chain carries TRBV7-7 and TRBJ2-2; the D is unclear. Source: cultured CD8+ T cells from PBMCs, taken from culture after CMV antigen stimulation. This TCR was sampled from a human donor in good health (CMV status not recorded). Some clones in this sample may be carry-over from other donors' samples. The DNA of the CDR3 is TGTGCTAGCAGCTTACATAAGGGTAGCACCGGGGAGCTGTTTTTT. This encodes CASSLHKGSTGELFF.